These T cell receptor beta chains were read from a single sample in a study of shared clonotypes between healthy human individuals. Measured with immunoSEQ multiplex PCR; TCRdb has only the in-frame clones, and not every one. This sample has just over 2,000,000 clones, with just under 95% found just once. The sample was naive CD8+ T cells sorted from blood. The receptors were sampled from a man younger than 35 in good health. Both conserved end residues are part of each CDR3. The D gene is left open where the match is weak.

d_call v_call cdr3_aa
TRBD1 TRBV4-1 CASSQDPTGDGEQFF
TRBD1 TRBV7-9 CASSFQGVADEAFF
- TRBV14 CASSPLGAGVYYEQYF
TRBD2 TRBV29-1 CSVETLGTSGGAPLETQYF
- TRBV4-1 CASSQAALDTQETQYF
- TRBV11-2 CASSRWTENIQYF
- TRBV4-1 CASSQVSEEGYTF
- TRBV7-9 CASSLPGLYGYTF
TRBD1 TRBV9 CASSAGQVNYEQYF
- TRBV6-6 CASSYDTEAFF
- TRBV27 CASSIAVRDNEQFF
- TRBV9 CASSVDPGSLYGYTF
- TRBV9 CASSSPRESYEQYF
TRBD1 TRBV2 CASSIAGGAYGYTF
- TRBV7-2 CASSLAPLALQETQYF
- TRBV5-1 CASSFDRNTDTQYF
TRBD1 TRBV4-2 CASSQENGGQGENEQYF
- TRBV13 CASSSGRQSSYEQYF
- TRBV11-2 CASSLDGIATETQYF
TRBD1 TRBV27 CASSLDRVGYTF
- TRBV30 CAWSVLAGPDTQYF
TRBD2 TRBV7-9 CASSPPSGRAVDTQYF
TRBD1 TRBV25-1 CASRTGVSEKLFF
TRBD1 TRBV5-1 CASSLGGTGYNQPQHF
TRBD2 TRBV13 CASSLSSGGALDGTDTQYF
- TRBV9 CASSVTRTVRYGYTF
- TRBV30 CAWSVPAVNTEAFF